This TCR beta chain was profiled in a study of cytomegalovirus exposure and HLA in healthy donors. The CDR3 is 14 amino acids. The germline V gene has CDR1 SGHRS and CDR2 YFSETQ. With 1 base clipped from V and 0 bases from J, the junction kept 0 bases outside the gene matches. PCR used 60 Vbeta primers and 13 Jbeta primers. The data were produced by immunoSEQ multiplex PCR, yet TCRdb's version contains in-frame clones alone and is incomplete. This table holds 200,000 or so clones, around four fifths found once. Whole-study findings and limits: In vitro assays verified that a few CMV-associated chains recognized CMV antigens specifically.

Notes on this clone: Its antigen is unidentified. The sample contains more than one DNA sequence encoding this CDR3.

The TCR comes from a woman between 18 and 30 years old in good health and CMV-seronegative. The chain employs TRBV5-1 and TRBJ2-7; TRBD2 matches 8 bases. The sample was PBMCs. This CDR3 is CASSLTSGSYEQYF. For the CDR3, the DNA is TGCGCCAGCAGCTTGACTAGCGGCTCCTACGAGCAGTACTTC.